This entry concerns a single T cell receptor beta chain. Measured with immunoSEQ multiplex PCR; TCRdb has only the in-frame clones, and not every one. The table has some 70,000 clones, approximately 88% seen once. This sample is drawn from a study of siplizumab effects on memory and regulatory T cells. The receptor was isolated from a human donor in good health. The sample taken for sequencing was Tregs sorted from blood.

The CDR3 sequence is CASSSDGPFIQETQYF. CDR3 in DNA: TGTGCCAGCAGCTCCGATGGACCGTTCATCCAAGAGACCCAGTACTTC. The gene calls are TRBV7-2 and TRBJ2-5, with unresolved D. The CDR3 spans 16 residues. Germline CDR1 SGHTA, CDR2 FQGNSA. V was cut by 4 bases and J by 1 base, with 16 bases left in between. Filled out from reference TRBV7-2 and TRBJ2-5, the complete variable domain reads GAGVSQSPSNKVTEKGKDVELRCDPISGHTALYWYRQSLGQGLEFLIYFQGNSAPDKSGLPSDRFSAERTGGSVSTLTIQRTQQEDSAVYLCASSSDGPFIQETQYFGPGTRLLVL.